Listed below are T cell receptor beta chains from one sample, sequenced in a study of blood T cell repertoires in COVID-19. Produced via immunoSEQ multiplex PCR; TCRdb's table is partial and in-frame only. The table has some 110,000 clones, about 85% seen once. The specimen was peripheral blood. Every receptor here comes from a human donor in a cohort sampled during active COVID-19. CDR3s include the opening cysteine and the closing phenylalanine or tryptophan. D genes are given only for firm matches. The listing skips clone size in some rows; elsewhere it reads once, few, many or a size class.

abundance: once; j_gene: TRBJ2-7; v_gene: TRBV29-1; d_gene: TRBD1; CDR3aa: CSVQRTGGTYEQYF; CDR3nt: TGCAGCGTTCAACGGACAGGGGGCACCTACGAGCAGTACTTC
abundance: -; j_gene: TRBJ1-4; v_gene: TRBV11-2; d_gene: TRBD1; CDR3aa: CASSWAGTGNEKLFF; CDR3nt: TGTGCCAGCAGCTGGGCCGGGACAGGGAATGAAAAACTGTTTTTT
abundance: -; j_gene: TRBJ1-3; v_gene: TRBV18; d_gene: -; CDR3aa: CASSTDNLSGNTIYF; CDR3nt: TGTGCCAGCTCAACGGACAACCTCTCTGGAAACACCATATATTTT
abundance: -; j_gene: TRBJ2-5; v_gene: TRBV4-1; d_gene: -; CDR3aa: CASSQERTGGAVETQYF; CDR3nt: TGCGCCAGCAGCCAAGAAAGAACAGGGGGGGCCGTGGAGACCCAGTACTTC
abundance: -; j_gene: TRBJ2-3; v_gene: TRBV11-2; d_gene: -; CDR3aa: CASSPITDTQYF; CDR3nt: TGTGCCAGCAGCCCCATCACAGATACGCAGTATTTT
abundance: -; j_gene: TRBJ1-1; v_gene: TRBV12-3/TRBV12-4; d_gene: -; CDR3aa: CASRRSDEAFF; CDR3nt: TGTGCCAGCAGGAGGTCAGATGAAGCTTTCTTT
abundance: -; j_gene: TRBJ2-7; v_gene: TRBV6-5; d_gene: -; CDR3aa: CASSHEAGTNYEQYF; CDR3nt: TGTGCCAGCAGTCACGAAGCCGGGACAAATTACGAGCAGTACTTC
abundance: few; j_gene: TRBJ2-7; v_gene: TRBV10-1; d_gene: -; CDR3aa: CASSETDSYEQYF; CDR3nt: TGCGCCAGCAGTGAGACAGACAGCTACGAGCAGTACTTC
abundance: once; j_gene: TRBJ2-3; v_gene: TRBV18; d_gene: TRBD1; CDR3aa: CASSPQVTGGSADTQYF; CDR3nt: TGTGCCAGCTCACCACAGGTGACAGGGGGCAGCGCAGATACGCAGTATTTT
abundance: once; j_gene: TRBJ2-3; v_gene: TRBV20-1; d_gene: -; CDR3aa: CSAAGDTQYF; CDR3nt: TGCAGTGCCGCGGGGGATACGCAGTATTTT
abundance: -; j_gene: TRBJ1-2; v_gene: TRBV6-5; d_gene: TRBD1; CDR3aa: CASSAGQGFYGYTF; CDR3nt: TGTGCCAGCAGCGCAGGACAGGGGTTTTATGGCTACACCTTC
abundance: -; j_gene: TRBJ2-1; v_gene: TRBV5-1; d_gene: TRBD2; CDR3aa: CASSSPGLAGGSEQFF; CDR3nt: TGCGCCAGCAGCTCCCCGGGACTAGCGGGGGGCAGTGAGCAGTTCTTC
abundance: -; j_gene: TRBJ1-3; v_gene: TRBV11-2; d_gene: TRBD1; CDR3aa: CASSFPGQVSGNTIYF; CDR3nt: TGTGCCAGCAGCTTTCCGGGACAGGTCTCTGGAAACACCATATATTTT
abundance: -; j_gene: TRBJ2-1; v_gene: TRBV5-4; d_gene: TRBD2; CDR3aa: CASSLVGSGRIQDGFF; CDR3nt: TGTGCCAGCAGCTTGGTGGGTAGCGGGAGGATCCAGGACGGGTTCTTC
abundance: -; j_gene: TRBJ2-6; v_gene: TRBV2; d_gene: TRBD1; CDR3aa: CASYPGQGVPGANVLTF; CDR3nt: TGTGCCAGCTACCCGGGACAGGGGGTCCCTGGGGCCAACGTCCTGACTTTC
abundance: -; j_gene: TRBJ2-5; v_gene: TRBV7-3; d_gene: TRBD2; CDR3aa: CASSLIPSGSQETQYF; CDR3nt: TGTGCCAGCAGCTTAATTCCCAGCGGGAGTCAAGAGACCCAGTACTTC
abundance: -; j_gene: TRBJ2-1; v_gene: TRBV11-3; d_gene: TRBD2; CDR3aa: CASSGLAGSYNEQFF; CDR3nt: TGTGCCAGCAGCGGACTAGCGGGATCCTACAATGAGCAGTTCTTC
abundance: -; j_gene: TRBJ1-5; v_gene: TRBV7-9; d_gene: -; CDR3aa: CASSLVGRDQPQHF; CDR3nt: TGTGCCAGCAGCTTAGTGGGCAGGGATCAGCCCCAGCATTTT
abundance: -; j_gene: TRBJ2-5; v_gene: TRBV9; d_gene: TRBD2; CDR3aa: CASSERTSVETQYF; CDR3nt: TGTGCCAGCAGCGAAAGGACTAGCGTAGAGACCCAGTACTTC
abundance: -; j_gene: TRBJ2-3; v_gene: TRBV7-3; d_gene: -; CDR3aa: CASSSRQGTDTQYF; CDR3nt: TGTGCCAGCAGCTCAAGACAGGGCACAGATACGCAGTATTTT
abundance: -; j_gene: TRBJ2-6; v_gene: TRBV7-9; d_gene: -; CDR3aa: CASSQAGANVLTF; CDR3nt: TGTGCCAGCAGCCAGGCTGGGGCCAACGTCCTGACTTTC
abundance: -; j_gene: TRBJ2-2; v_gene: TRBV24-1; d_gene: -; CDR3aa: CATSDLKSTGELFF; CDR3nt: TGTGCCACCAGTGATTTAAAGAGCACCGGGGAGCTGTTTTTT
abundance: -; j_gene: TRBJ1-2; v_gene: TRBV14; d_gene: TRBD1; CDR3aa: CASSQGTGYYSHGYTF; CDR3nt: TGTGCCAGCAGCCAAGGGACAGGGTATTACAGCCATGGCTACACCTTC
abundance: -; j_gene: TRBJ2-1; v_gene: TRBV10-1; d_gene: TRBD2; CDR3aa: CASSQPGLGQNEQFF; CDR3nt: TGCGCCAGCAGTCAACCGGGACTAGGTCAAAATGAGCAGTTCTTC
abundance: -; j_gene: TRBJ2-7; v_gene: TRBV15; d_gene: TRBD2; CDR3aa: CATSRDPGGPGEQYF; CDR3nt: TGTGCCACCAGCAGAGATCCGGGGGGGCCAGGAGAGCAGTACTTC
abundance: -; j_gene: TRBJ1-2; v_gene: TRBV19; d_gene: TRBD1; CDR3aa: CARPRRGQNYGYTF; CDR3nt: TGTGCCAGACCGCGCAGGGGGCAGAACTATGGCTACACCTTC
abundance: -; j_gene: TRBJ2-7; v_gene: TRBV18; d_gene: -; CDR3aa: CASSPPGPSYEQYF; CDR3nt: TGTGCCAGCTCACCCCCAGGCCCCTCCTACGAGCAGTACTTC
abundance: -; j_gene: TRBJ2-7; v_gene: TRBV28; d_gene: TRBD1; CDR3aa: CASSRPGQQDSYEQYF; CDR3nt: TGTGCCAGCAGCCGCCCGGGACAGCAAGATTCCTACGAGCAGTACTTC
abundance: -; j_gene: TRBJ2-7; v_gene: TRBV11-2; d_gene: -; CDR3aa: CASSLDSVSSYEQYF; CDR3nt: TGTGCCAGCAGCTTAGATAGCGTCTCTTCCTACGAGCAGTACTTC
abundance: -; j_gene: TRBJ2-5; v_gene: TRBV13; d_gene: -; CDR3aa: CASSLGLGEILETQYF; CDR3nt: TGTGCCAGCAGCTTAGGCCTTGGGGAGATCCTAGAGACCCAGTACTTC
abundance: once; j_gene: TRBJ1-1; v_gene: TRBV18; d_gene: -; CDR3aa: CASSPIGRLNTEAFF; CDR3nt: TGTGCCAGCTCACCAATAGGCAGGCTGAACACTGAAGCTTTCTTT
abundance: -; j_gene: TRBJ2-1; v_gene: TRBV6-5; d_gene: TRBD2; CDR3aa: CASNPRLAVTNEQFF; CDR3nt: TGTGCCAGCAATCCGAGGCTAGCGGTTACGAATGAGCAGTTCTTC
abundance: few; j_gene: TRBJ1-1; v_gene: TRBV29-1; d_gene: -; CDR3aa: CSVEDRREREGEAFF; CDR3nt: TGCAGCGTTGAGGATCGACGAGAGAGAGAGGGTGAAGCTTTCTTT
abundance: -; j_gene: TRBJ1-2; v_gene: TRBV28; d_gene: -; CDR3aa: CASSLRTRGYGYTF; CDR3nt: TGTGCCAGCAGTTTGCGGACCAGGGGCTATGGCTACACCTTC
abundance: -; j_gene: TRBJ1-3; v_gene: TRBV7-2; d_gene: -; CDR3aa: CASSPHSSGNTIYF; CDR3nt: TGTGCCAGCAGCCCCCACAGTTCCGGAAACACCATATATTTT
abundance: -; j_gene: TRBJ1-6; v_gene: TRBV7-2; d_gene: TRBD1; CDR3aa: CASSLTGGRSPLHF; CDR3nt: TGTGCCAGCAGCTTGACAGGGGGCCGTTCACCCCTCCACTTT
abundance: -; j_gene: TRBJ1-4; v_gene: TRBV5-8; d_gene: -; CDR3aa: CASSFRGLPSEKLFF; CDR3nt: TGTGCCAGCAGCTTCAGGGGCCTACCCAGTGAAAAACTGTTTTTT
abundance: -; j_gene: TRBJ2-1; v_gene: TRBV5-1; d_gene: -; CDR3aa: CASSFQTGSGEQFF; CDR3nt: TGCGCCAGCAGCTTTCAAACAGGGTCGGGTGAGCAGTTCTTC
abundance: few; j_gene: TRBJ2-1; v_gene: TRBV19; d_gene: TRBD1; CDR3aa: CASSISVGDRGRNEQFF; CDR3nt: TGTGCCAGTAGTATCAGTGTCGGGGACAGGGGGCGCAATGAGCAGTTCTTC
abundance: -; j_gene: TRBJ1-5; v_gene: TRBV7-2; d_gene: TRBD1; CDR3aa: CASSYDRGGQPQHF; CDR3nt: TGTGCCAGCAGCTATGACAGGGGTGGCCAGCCCCAGCATTTT
abundance: -; j_gene: TRBJ1-3; v_gene: TRBV11-3; d_gene: -; CDR3aa: CASSPPASSRGGSGNTIYF; CDR3nt: TGTGCCAGCAGCCCCCCGGCTTCTAGTAGAGGCGGCTCTGGAAACACCATATATTTT
abundance: -; j_gene: TRBJ1-1; v_gene: TRBV7-2; d_gene: TRBD1; CDR3aa: CASSLTYRGYDSTEAFF; CDR3nt: TGTGCCAGCAGCTTAACCTACAGGGGGTACGATTCCACTGAAGCTTTCTTT
abundance: -; j_gene: TRBJ1-2; v_gene: TRBV5-4; d_gene: TRBD1; CDR3aa: CASSFGSGQGSNYGYTF; CDR3nt: TGTGCCAGCAGCTTTGGGTCGGGACAGGGATCTAACTATGGCTACACCTTC
abundance: -; j_gene: TRBJ1-5; v_gene: TRBV25-1; d_gene: TRBD1; CDR3aa: CASSLPGQRQPQHF; CDR3nt: TGTGCCAGCAGTCTACCGGGACAGAGACAGCCCCAGCATTTT
abundance: -; j_gene: TRBJ1-2; v_gene: TRBV14; d_gene: TRBD1; CDR3aa: CASSQVPGQGWYTF; CDR3nt: TGTGCCAGCAGCCAAGTCCCGGGACAGGGTTGGTACACCTTC
abundance: -; j_gene: TRBJ1-5; v_gene: TRBV6-5; d_gene: TRBD1; CDR3aa: CASRGGGGNQPQHF; CDR3nt: TGTGCCAGCAGAGGAGGGGGCGGCAATCAGCCCCAGCATTTT
abundance: -; j_gene: TRBJ2-3; v_gene: TRBV2; d_gene: TRBD2; CDR3aa: CASSLRPNQRGTDTQYF; CDR3nt: TGTGCCAGCAGCCTCCGGCCAAATCAGCGGGGGACAGATACGCAGTATTTT
abundance: -; j_gene: TRBJ2-3; v_gene: TRBV5-4; d_gene: -; CDR3aa: CASSFGVSSTDTQYF; CDR3nt: TGTGCCAGCAGCTTCGGGGTATCTAGCACAGATACGCAGTATTTT
abundance: -; j_gene: TRBJ2-1; v_gene: TRBV14; d_gene: TRBD2; CDR3aa: CASSHRSGGRFYEQFF; CDR3nt: TGTGCCAGCAGCCACCGTTCGGGCGGGAGGTTCTATGAGCAGTTCTTC
abundance: -; j_gene: TRBJ1-4; v_gene: TRBV5-1; d_gene: -; CDR3aa: CASSLRTATNEKLFF; CDR3nt: TGCGCCAGCAGCTTGAGGACAGCAACTAATGAAAAACTGTTTTTT
abundance: -; j_gene: TRBJ1-1; v_gene: TRBV4-2; d_gene: -; CDR3aa: CASSPEGGVYTEAFF; CDR3nt: TGTGCCAGCAGCCCCGAAGGGGGGGTGTACACTGAAGCTTTCTTT
abundance: -; j_gene: TRBJ1-6; v_gene: TRBV2; d_gene: TRBD1; CDR3aa: CASNDRAGNSPLHF; CDR3nt: TGTGCCAGCAACGACAGGGCGGGTAATTCACCCCTCCACTTT
abundance: -; j_gene: TRBJ2-7; v_gene: TRBV28; d_gene: TRBD2; CDR3aa: CASSVSGRIYEQYF; CDR3nt: TGTGCCAGCAGTGTTAGCGGGAGAATCTACGAGCAGTACTTC
abundance: -; j_gene: TRBJ2-7; v_gene: TRBV2; d_gene: TRBD1; CDR3aa: CASSRQGYEQYF; CDR3nt: TGTGCCAGCAGCAGACAGGGGTACGAGCAGTACTTC
abundance: -; j_gene: TRBJ2-1; v_gene: TRBV19; d_gene: -; CDR3aa: CASQYSTTDNEQFF; CDR3nt: TGTGCCAGCCAGTATTCGACTACTGACAATGAGCAGTTCTTC
abundance: -; j_gene: TRBJ1-2; v_gene: TRBV29-1; d_gene: TRBD1; CDR3aa: CSVEVGQGASGYTF; CDR3nt: TGCAGCGTTGAAGTCGGACAGGGGGCGTCTGGCTACACCTTC
abundance: -; j_gene: TRBJ2-7; v_gene: TRBV11-2; d_gene: -; CDR3aa: CASSPSRGSYEQYF; CDR3nt: TGTGCCAGCAGCCCATCCCGGGGCTCCTACGAGCAGTACTTC
abundance: -; j_gene: TRBJ1-4; v_gene: TRBV3-1/TRBV3-2; d_gene: -; CDR3aa: CASSHPRGARDEKLFF; CDR3nt: TGTGCCAGCAGCCACCCCAGGGGCGCTCGGGATGAAAAACTGTTTTTT
abundance: -; j_gene: TRBJ1-3; v_gene: TRBV18; d_gene: -; CDR3aa: CASSPPGVSGNTIYF; CDR3nt: TGTGCCAGCTCACCACCCGGGGTTTCTGGAAACACCATATATTTT